What follows is one TCR beta chain and its context. Profiling relied on immunoSEQ multiplex PCR, and the TCRdb table lists in-frame clones only, not all of them. The table records more than 400,000 clones, over 80% of them present only once. These data come from a study of Ad26.COV2.S vaccination and SARS-CoV-2 variants. Described treatment: about 20 received Ad26.COV2.S at low or high dose, single or two shots; a few received placebo; per-sample allocation not given. Sampling happened 63 days after the first vaccine or placebo injection. Trimming took off 4 bases at V and 0 bases at J, with 12 bases between the two ends. The CDR3 is 15 residues long. Germline-derived CDR1 and CDR2 are SNHLY and FYNNEI.

Sequenced here: peripheral blood, sampled in a trial of Ad26.COV2.S vaccine versus placebo. This receptor was identified in a person between 18 and 65 years old who received the Ad26.COV2.S COVID-19 vaccine or a placebo. The V gene is TRBV2, the J gene TRBJ1-1, with TRBD1 as a possible D gene (6 bases). The CDR3 nucleotides read TGTGCCAGCAGTGGCTGGCAGGGGATGAACACTGAAGCTTTCTTT. This codes for CASSGWQGMNTEAFF.